The clone carrying this TCR beta chain was recorded a few times. Its antigen is undetermined. The record originates from a study of vaccination and CD4 T cells after COVID-19. Study at large: After nasal swab PCR-confirmed SARS-CoV-2, roughly 10 convalescents had mild disease and one severe.

Trimming at V came to 9 bases and at J to 5 bases, leaving 11 bases not matched to a gene. Germline V CDR1 and CDR2: MNHEY, SMNVEV (reference sequence). The CDR3 has 15 amino acids. The Oncomine TCR Beta short-read assay sequenced DNA from cultured CD4+ T cells. From the PCR reads, TCRdb called clonotypes with MiXCR, one entry per CDR3 protein. The sample shows approximately 17,000 distinct CDR3 sequences, 40% to 50% of them seen only once. Treatment meaning: roughly ten-day PBMC culture with coronavirus spike peptide pools or control peptides (ViraFEST assay). Upon completion of approximately 9 days of culture, CD4+ T cells were isolated via negative selection.

The source was CD4+ T cells from blood, cultured in vitro, collected before SARS-CoV-2 vaccination. The chain recombines TRBV27 with TRBJ2-7; 12 bases align to TRBD1. The receptor was derived from a human donor who had recovered from COVID-19. CDR3 DNA sequence: TGTGCCAGTCGTAACCCGGGACAGGGGGCCCACGAGCAGTACTTC. Translation: CASRNPGQGAHEQYF.